The 10 T cell receptor beta chains below come from one sample, sequenced in a study of CD8 T cells in Susac syndrome. It was with random hexamers that about 0.45 to 1 ug RNA was reverse transcribed. TCRdb re-called the immunoSEQ multiplex PCR reads through MiXCR, storing one row per CDR3 protein. Of some 400,000 distinct CDR3 sequences in the sample, around 85% were seen once. Sequencing was done on a sample of CD8+ T cells from PBMCs. Every receptor here comes from a human donor with multiple sclerosis.

The V and J genes are TRBV29-1 and TRBJ1-1; 8 bases match TRBD1. This CDR3 has 13 amino acids. Looked up from germline, CDR1 is SQVTM and CDR2 is ANQGSEA. The ends lost 5 bases at V and 1 base at J; junction bases unmatched: 3. The CDR3, as DNA: TGCAGCGTTTACGACAGGGGGAACACTGAAGCTTTCTTT. Amino acids: CSVYDRGNTEAFF.

The rearrangement links TRBV10-2 to TRBJ2-3, with D perhaps being TRBD1 or TRBD2 (6 bases each). The V gene lost 4 bases and the J gene lost 3 bases, with 14 bases spanning the gap. Germline V gene lookup returns CDR1 WSHSY and CDR2 SAAADI. The CDR3 has 15 residues. In DNA form, the CDR3 reads TGCGCCAGCAGTGTGGTAGGGGGGCCAACAGATACGCAGTATTTT. Translation gives CASSVVGGPTDTQYF.

V is TRBV24-1 and J is TRBJ1-4; a possible D gene is TRBD1 (5 bases). V was trimmed by 6 bases and J by 5 bases, leaving 12 bases between them. CDR3 length: 14 residues. Germline V gives CDR1 KGHDR, CDR2 SFDVKD. The chain's CDR3 is CATSPGPPNEKLFF. The CDR3 DNA reads as TGTGCCACCAGTCCGGGACCCCCGAATGAAAAACTGTTTTTT.

This clonotype turned up a few times. The rearrangement uses TRBV12-3 or TRBV12-4 and TRBJ2-7, with D perhaps matching TRBD2 (5 bases). V was pared by 1 base and J by 0 bases, with 13 bases between. The CDR3 extends over 16 amino acids. CDR3: CASSLDDTEDSYEQYF. The DNA for the CDR3 is TGTGCCAGCAGTTTAGACGACACGGAGGACTCCTACGAGCAGTACTTC.

The genes are TRBV6-6 and TRBJ2-7; TRBD1 agrees at 9 bases. The trim removed 3 bases at V and 3 bases at J, leaving 9 bases unmatched. CDR1 is MNHNY, CDR2 SVGAGI, per germline (reference sequence). This CDR3 region has 16 residues. This CDR3 is CASSYSTGGVLYEQYF. The DNA of the CDR3 is TGTGCCAGCAGTTATTCTACAGGGGGCGTTCTCTACGAGCAGTACTTC.

V usage is TRBV6-5 and J usage is TRBJ1-1; possibly TRBD1 for D (6 bases). Germline V gene data show CDR1 as MNHEY and CDR2 as SVGAGI. This CDR3 spans 15 amino acids. V was pared by 5 bases and J by 2 bases, with 15 bases between. The CDR3 protein is CASSDLTGANTEAFF. As DNA, the CDR3 is TGTGCCAGCAGTGACTTGACAGGAGCTAACACTGAAGCTTTCTTT.

V gene TRBV27 combines with J gene TRBJ1-1; D is unresolved. The CDR3 sequence is 10 residues long. The ends were cut back, 8 bases at V and 5 bases at J, with 6 bases in the middle. The V gene's germline CDR1 is MNHEY and CDR2 SMNVEV (reference sequence). CDR3 sequence: CASGATEAFF. CDR3 nucleotides: TGTGCCAGCGGCGCGACTGAAGCTTTCTTT.

The chain has TRBV5-1 and TRBJ2-2; 7 bases agree with TRBD2. Germline V CDR1 and CDR2: SGHRS, YFSETQ. The junction had 10 bases not matched to a gene; V was cut back by 1 base and J by 4 bases. The CDR3 runs 17 residues. DNA of the CDR3: TGCGCCAGCAGCTTGCCGGAAGCGGGGCCGACCACCGGGGAGCTGTTTTTT. This encodes CASSLPEAGPTTGELFF.

To note about this clonotype: The junction departs from the called germline gene at one end, perhaps through a read error. This chain links TRBV2 with TRBJ2-7, with D unclear. The germline V gene has CDR1 SNHLY and CDR2 FYNNEI. This CDR3 has 10 amino acids. Here the CDR3 reads CASRGLDWGF. CDR3 in DNA: TGTGCCAGCAGGGGCCTGGATTGGGGCTTC.

The chain combines TRBV27 with TRBJ2-7; no clear D. Trimming shortened V by 5 bases and J by 5 bases, and 13 bases separated the two germline ends. Germline CDR1 and CDR2: MNHEY and SMNVEV (reference sequence). This CDR3 spans 13 amino acids. This chain's CDR3 is CASSSGQYHEQYF. Here the CDR3 DNA reads TGTGCCAGCAGTAGTGGCCAATACCACGAGCAGTACTTC.